What follows are 9 T cell receptor beta chains derived from one specimen sequenced in a study of blood T cell repertoires in COVID-19. Clones were read by immunoSEQ multiplex PCR, and TCRdb kept only the in-frame ones, dropping some. The table records 300,000 or so clones, 70% to 90% of them present only once. Sample: peripheral blood. The receptors originated from a man aged 65 to 85 with acute or convalescent COVID-19.

The V and J genes are TRBV28 and TRBJ1-2; TRBD1 matches at 10 bases. CDR1 is MDHEN and CDR2 is SYDVKM in the germline V gene. Trimming took 8 bases from V and 6 from J; bases not matched to a gene: 12. The length of the CDR3 is 15 residues. CDR3 protein: CASQRRDRGAHGYTF. Here the CDR3 DNA reads TGTGCCAGCCAGCGGAGGGACAGGGGAGCCCATGGCTACACCTTC.

The V and J genes are TRBV6-2 or TRBV6-3 and TRBJ2-7, with 7 nucleotides matching TRBD2. Trimming took 5 bases from V and 3 from J; bases not matched to a gene: 10. CDR1 is MNHEY, CDR2 SVGEGT, per germline. The CDR3 runs 15 residues. In nucleotides, the CDR3 is TGTGCCAGCAGTCGAACCGGGACTATCAACTACGAGCAGTACTTC. It specifies CASSRTGTINYEQYF.

The rearrangement links TRBV5-5 to TRBJ1-4; D remains ambiguous. V was cut by 1 base and J by 0 bases, with 13 bases left in between. Germline V CDR1 and CDR2: SGHKS, YYEKEE (reference sequence). The CDR3 runs 17 residues. CDR3 DNA: TGTGCCAGCAGCTTGTGGAGCAGCGGTGCAACTAATGAAAAACTGTTTTTT. Amino acid sequence: CASSLWSSGATNEKLFF.

The chain combines TRBV13 with TRBJ1-1; D gene ambiguous. This CDR3 region has 16 residues. The ends were cut back, 3 bases at V and 1 base at J, with 15 bases in the middle. Germline loops: CDR1 PRHDT, CDR2 FYEKMQ (reference sequence). In DNA, the CDR3 is TGTGCCAGCAGCTTCTTTTCCGAGGCCCGGAACACTGAAGCTTTCTTT. Protein sequence: CASSFFSEARNTEAFF.

The chain couples TRBV2 to TRBJ1-1, with 8 nucleotides matching TRBD1. The germline gives CDR1 SNHLY, CDR2 FYNNEI. J was trimmed by 4 bases and V by 5 bases; bases with no gene match: 3. The CDR3 spans 13 residues. The chain's CDR3 is CASSLDRGTEAFF. In DNA form, the CDR3 reads TGTGCCAGCAGTCTTGACAGGGGCACTGAAGCTTTCTTT. Full variable domain (missing parts from reference TRBV2 and TRBJ1-1): EPEVTQTPSHQVTQMGQEVILRCVPISNHLYFYWYRQILGQKVEFLVSFYNNEISEKSEIFDDQFSVERPDGSNFTLKIRSTKLEDSAMYFCASSLDRGTEAFFGQGTRLTVV.

This clone was seen more than once but under ten times. The chain couples TRBV5-6 to TRBJ1-2; D possibly corresponds to TRBD1 (6 bases). CDR3 length: 16 amino acids. Trimming stripped 4 bases from V and 6 bases from J, with 22 bases between. CDR1 and CDR2 from the germline V gene are SGHDT and YYEEEE. CDR3 sequence (DNA): TGTGCCAGCAGCCCTTCCGGACAGCGGCCGACCGATGGCTACACCTTC. Encoded protein: CASSPSGQRPTDGYTF.

The V gene is TRBV6-6, the J gene TRBJ1-2; 8 bases align to TRBD1. CDR3 length equals 16 residues. Per germline, CDR1 MNHNY and CDR2 SVGAGI (reference sequence). Trimming removed 0 bases from V and 8 bases from J; junction bases left unmatched: 11. CDR3 loop: CASSYSGQGGAWGYTF. The CDR3 DNA reads TGTGCCAGCAGTTACTCTGGACAGGGCGGCGCTTGGGGCTACACCTTC.

This chain uses TRBV5-1 with TRBJ2-5; the D gene is possibly TRBD2 (6 bases). V was clipped by 6 bases and J by 5 bases, with 14 bases between them. Germline CDR1 and CDR2: SGHRS and YFSETQ. This CDR3 has 13 residues. The CDR3 loop reads CASKAGPMETQYF. CDR3 in DNA: TGCGCCAGCAAGGCGGGACCGATGGAGACCCAGTACTTC.

This rearrangement joins TRBV7-9 to TRBJ1-1; 7 bases match TRBD1. Germline lookup yields CDR1 SEHNR and CDR2 FQNEAQ (reference sequence). After removal of 7 bases from V and 7 bases from J, the junction contained 12 bases not matched to a gene. This CDR3 has 14 amino acids. DNA of the CDR3: TGTGCCAGCATCCGAGGGGGCAGAACCGGTGAAGCTTTCTTT. This sequence encodes CASIRGGRTGEAFF.